The TCR beta chain under discussion was sequenced for a study of blood T cell repertoires in COVID-19. Looking at the study overall: Acute-phase and convalescent COVID-19 samples originated in the United States, Italy and Spain.

Produced via immunoSEQ multiplex PCR; TCRdb's table is partial and in-frame only. The data contain 150,000 to 200,000 clones, about 87% of them singletons. Trimming at V came to 9 bases and at J to 6 bases, leaving 14 bases not matched to a gene. The CDR3 covers 15 residues. Germline assignment: CDR1 SNHLY and CDR2 FYNNEI. The sequenced sample was peripheral blood. V is TRBV2 and J is TRBJ2-5; TRBD2 agrees at 9 bases. This receptor was taken from a man aged 60 to 69 with acute or convalescent COVID-19. CDR3 bases: TGTGCCAGTTCCGGGACTAGCAGACCCCATCAGACCCAGTACTTC. Residues: CASSGTSRPHQTQYF.